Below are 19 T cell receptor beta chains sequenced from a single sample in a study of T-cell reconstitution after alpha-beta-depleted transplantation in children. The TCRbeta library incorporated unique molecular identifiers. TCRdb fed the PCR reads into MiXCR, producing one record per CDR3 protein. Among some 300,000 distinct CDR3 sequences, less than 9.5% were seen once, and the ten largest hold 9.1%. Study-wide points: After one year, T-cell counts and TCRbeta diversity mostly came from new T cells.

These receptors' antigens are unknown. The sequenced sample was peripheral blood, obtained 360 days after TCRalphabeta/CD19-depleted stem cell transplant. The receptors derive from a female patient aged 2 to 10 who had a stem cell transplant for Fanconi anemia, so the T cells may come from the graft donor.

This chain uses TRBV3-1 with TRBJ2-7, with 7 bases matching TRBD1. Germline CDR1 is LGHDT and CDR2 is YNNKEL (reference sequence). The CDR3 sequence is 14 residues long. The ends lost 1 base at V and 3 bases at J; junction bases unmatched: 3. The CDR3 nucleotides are TGTGCCAGCAGCCAAGCCGCAGGGGGCTACGAGCAGTACTTC. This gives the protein CASSQAAGGYEQYF.

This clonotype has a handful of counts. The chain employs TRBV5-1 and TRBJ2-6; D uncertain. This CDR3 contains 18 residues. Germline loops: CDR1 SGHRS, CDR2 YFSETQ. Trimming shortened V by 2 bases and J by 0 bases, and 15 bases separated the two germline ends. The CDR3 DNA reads TGCGCCAGCAGCTTCCCTTGGGCCGCCCCCTCTGGGGCCAACGTCCTGACTTTC. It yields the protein CASSFPWAAPSGANVLTF.

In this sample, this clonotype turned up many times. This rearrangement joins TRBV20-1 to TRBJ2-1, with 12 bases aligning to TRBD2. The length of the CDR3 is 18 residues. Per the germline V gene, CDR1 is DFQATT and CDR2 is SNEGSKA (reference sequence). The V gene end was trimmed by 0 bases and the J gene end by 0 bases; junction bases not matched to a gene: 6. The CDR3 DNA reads TGCAGTGCTAGAGATTACCTAGCGGGGGGGTCCTCCTACAATGAGCAGTTCTTC. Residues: CSARDYLAGGSSYNEQFF.

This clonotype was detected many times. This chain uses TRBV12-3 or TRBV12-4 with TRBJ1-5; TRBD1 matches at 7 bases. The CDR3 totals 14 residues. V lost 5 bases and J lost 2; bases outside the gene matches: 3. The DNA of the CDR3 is TGTGCCAGCAGTCATACAGGGGGCAATCAGCCCCAGCATTTT. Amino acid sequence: CASSHTGGNQPQHF.

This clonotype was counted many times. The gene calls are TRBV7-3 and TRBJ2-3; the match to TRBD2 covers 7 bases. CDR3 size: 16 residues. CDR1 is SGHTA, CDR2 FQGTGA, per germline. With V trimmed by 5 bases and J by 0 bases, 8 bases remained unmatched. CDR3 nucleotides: TGTGCCAGCAGCCCCCAAGCGGGAACTAGCACAGATACGCAGTATTTT. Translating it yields CASSPQAGTSTDTQYF.

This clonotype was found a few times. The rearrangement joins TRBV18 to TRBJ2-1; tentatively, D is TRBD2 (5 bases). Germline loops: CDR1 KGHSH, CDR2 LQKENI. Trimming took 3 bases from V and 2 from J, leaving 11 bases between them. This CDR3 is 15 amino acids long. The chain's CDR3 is CASSPIGIPYNEQFF. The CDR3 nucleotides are TGTGCCAGCTCACCGATCGGGATACCCTACAATGAGCAGTTCTTC.

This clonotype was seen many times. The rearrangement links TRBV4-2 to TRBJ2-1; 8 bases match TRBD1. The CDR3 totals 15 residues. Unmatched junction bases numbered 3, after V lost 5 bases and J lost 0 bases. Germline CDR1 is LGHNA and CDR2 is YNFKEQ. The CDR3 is CASSYDRGSYNEQFF. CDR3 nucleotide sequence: TGTGCCAGCAGCTACGACAGGGGCTCCTACAATGAGCAGTTCTTC.

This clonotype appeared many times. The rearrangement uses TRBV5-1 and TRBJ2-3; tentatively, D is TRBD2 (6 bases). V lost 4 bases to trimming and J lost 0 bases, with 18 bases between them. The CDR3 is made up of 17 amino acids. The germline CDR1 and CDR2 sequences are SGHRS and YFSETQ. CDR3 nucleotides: TGCGCCAGCAGCCCGGGGGTACTACTTTCTAGCACAGATACGCAGTATTTT. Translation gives CASSPGVLLSSTDTQYF. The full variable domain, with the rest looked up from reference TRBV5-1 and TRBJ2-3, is KAGVTQTPRYLIKTRGQQVTLSCSPISGHRSVSWYQQTPGQGLQFLFEYFSETQRNKGNFPGRFSGRQFSNSRSEMNVSTLELGDSALYLCASSPGVLLSSTDTQYFGPGTRLTVL.

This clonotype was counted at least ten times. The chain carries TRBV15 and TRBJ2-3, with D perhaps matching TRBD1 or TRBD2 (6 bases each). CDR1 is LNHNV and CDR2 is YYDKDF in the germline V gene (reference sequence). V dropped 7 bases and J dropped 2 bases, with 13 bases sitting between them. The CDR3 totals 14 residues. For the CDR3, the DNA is TGTGCCACCACCCGAGGGGGGAACACAGATACGCAGTATTTT. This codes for CATTRGGNTDTQYF.

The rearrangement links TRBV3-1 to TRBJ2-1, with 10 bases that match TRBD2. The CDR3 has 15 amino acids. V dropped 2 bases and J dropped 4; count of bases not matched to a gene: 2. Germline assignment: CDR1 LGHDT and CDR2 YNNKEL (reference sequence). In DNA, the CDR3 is TGTGCCAGCAGCCAAAGGACTAGCGGTTACAATGAGCAGTTCTTC. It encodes CASSQRTSGYNEQFF.

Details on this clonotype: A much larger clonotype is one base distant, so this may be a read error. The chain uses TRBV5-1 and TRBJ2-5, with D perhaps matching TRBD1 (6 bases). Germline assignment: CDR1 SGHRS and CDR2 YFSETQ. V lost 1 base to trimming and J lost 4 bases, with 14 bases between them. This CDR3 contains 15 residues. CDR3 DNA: TGCGCCAGCAGCTTGAGACAGGCGAAGGGAGAGACCCAGTACTTC. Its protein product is CASSLRQAKGETQYF.

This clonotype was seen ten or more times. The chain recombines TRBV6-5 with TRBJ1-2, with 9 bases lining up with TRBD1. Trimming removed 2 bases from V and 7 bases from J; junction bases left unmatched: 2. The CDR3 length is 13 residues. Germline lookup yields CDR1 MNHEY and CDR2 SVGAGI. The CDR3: CASSYTGGSGYTF. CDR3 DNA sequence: TGTGCCAGCAGTTACACAGGGGGCTCTGGCTACACCTTC.

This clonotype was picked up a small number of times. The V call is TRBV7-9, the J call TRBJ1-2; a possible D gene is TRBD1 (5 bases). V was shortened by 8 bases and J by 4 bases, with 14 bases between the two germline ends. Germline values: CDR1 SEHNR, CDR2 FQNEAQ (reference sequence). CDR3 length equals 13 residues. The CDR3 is CASENGGSYGYTF. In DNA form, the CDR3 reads TGTGCCAGCGAGAACGGGGGAAGCTATGGCTACACCTTC. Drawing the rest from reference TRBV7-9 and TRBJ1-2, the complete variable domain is DTGVSQNPRHKITKRGQNVTFRCDPISEHNRLYWYRQTLGQGPEFLTYFQNEAQLEKSRLLSDRFSAERPKGSFSTLEIQRTEQGDSAMYLCASENGGSYGYTFGSGTRLTVV.

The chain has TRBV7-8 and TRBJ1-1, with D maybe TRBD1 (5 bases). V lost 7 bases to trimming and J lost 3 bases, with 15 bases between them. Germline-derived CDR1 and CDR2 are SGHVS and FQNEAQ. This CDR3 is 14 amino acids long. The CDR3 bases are TGTGCCAGCACTTCCAGGGTACGGGACACTGAAGCTTTCTTT. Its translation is CASTSRVRDTEAFF. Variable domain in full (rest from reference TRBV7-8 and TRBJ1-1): GAGVSQSPRYKVAKRGQDVALRCDPISGHVSLFWYQQALGQGPEFLTYFQNEAQLDKSGLPSDRFFAERPEGSVSTLKIQRTQQEDSAVYLCASTSRVRDTEAFFGQGTRLTVV.

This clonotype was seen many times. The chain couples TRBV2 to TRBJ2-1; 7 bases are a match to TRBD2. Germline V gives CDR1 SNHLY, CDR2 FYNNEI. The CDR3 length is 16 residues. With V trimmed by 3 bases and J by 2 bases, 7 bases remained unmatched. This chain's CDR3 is CASSEGSGPTYNEQFF. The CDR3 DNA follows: TGTGCCAGCAGTGAGGGTAGCGGGCCCACCTACAATGAGCAGTTCTTC.

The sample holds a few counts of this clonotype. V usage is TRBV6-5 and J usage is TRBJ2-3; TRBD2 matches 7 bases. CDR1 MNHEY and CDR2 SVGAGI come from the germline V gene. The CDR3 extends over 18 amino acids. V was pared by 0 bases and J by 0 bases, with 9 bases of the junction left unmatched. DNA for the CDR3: TGTGCCAGCAGTTACTCGGTCGTGGGGGGAGGGAGCACAGATACGCAGTATTTT. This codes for CASSYSVVGGGSTDTQYF.

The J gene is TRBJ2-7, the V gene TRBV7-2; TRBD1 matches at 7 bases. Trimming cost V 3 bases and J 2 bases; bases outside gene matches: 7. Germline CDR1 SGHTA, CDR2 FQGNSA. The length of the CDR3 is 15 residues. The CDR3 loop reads CASSFSWDSTYEQYV. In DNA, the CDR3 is TGTGCCAGCAGCTTCTCGTGGGACAGCACCTACGAGCAGTACGTC.

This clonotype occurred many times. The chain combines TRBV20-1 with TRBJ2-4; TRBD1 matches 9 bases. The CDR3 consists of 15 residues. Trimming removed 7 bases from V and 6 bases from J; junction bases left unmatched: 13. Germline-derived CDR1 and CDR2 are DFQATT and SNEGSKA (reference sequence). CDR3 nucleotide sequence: TGCAGTGGGAGCCGACAGGGGGATGTTAGAAACATTCAGTACTTC. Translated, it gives CSGSRQGDVRNIQYF.

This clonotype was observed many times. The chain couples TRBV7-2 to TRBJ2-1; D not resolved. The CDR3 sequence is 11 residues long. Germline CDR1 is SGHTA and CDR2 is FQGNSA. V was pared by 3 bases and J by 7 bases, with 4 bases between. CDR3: CASSFINEQFF. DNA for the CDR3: TGTGCCAGCAGCTTTATAAATGAGCAGTTCTTC. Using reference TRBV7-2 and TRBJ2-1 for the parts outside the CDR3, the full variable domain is GAGVSQSPSNKVTEKGKDVELRCDPISGHTALYWYRQSLGQGLEFLIYFQGNSAPDKSGLPSDRFSAERTGGSVSTLTIQRTQQEDSAVYLCASSFINEQFFGPGTRLTVL.